Included here is one T cell receptor (beta chain) sequence, with context. Its target is unknown. These data come from a study of CD8+ T cells in alopecia areata. Study-level information: Twice daily, treated patients received 5 to 10 mg of oral tofacitinib.

Overall study results and limits: Tofacitinib yielded significantly lower scalp clonality and fewer expanded CD8+ clones among the top 100. Scalp data also include sequences from resident alphabeta T cells of normal skin.

V was shortened by 2 bases and J by 2 bases, with 11 bases between the two germline ends. Germline assignment: CDR1 SGHRS and CDR2 YFSETQ. This CDR3 is 15 amino acids long. Indicated treatment: oral pan-JAK inhibitor, 5-10 mg twice daily. Researchers gathered lesional scalp punch biopsies and peripheral blood from patients with alopecia areata. The sequencing template was cDNA reverse transcribed from extracted RNA. TCRdb's table, derived via immunoSEQ multiplex PCR, lists solely in-frame clones and lacks some. The table records fewer than 250,000 clones, 50% to 60% of them present only once. Here the sequenced sample was CD4+ T cells sorted from blood, taken at week 4, from a patient treated with tofacitinib. The sequence was collected from a human donor with alopecia areata. The J gene is TRBJ2-1, the V gene TRBV5-1; no clear D. The CDR3 region has the DNA TGCGCCAGCAGCTTCTCCCTAGGGACCTACAATGAGCAGTTCTTC. Its translation: CASSFSLGTYNEQFF.